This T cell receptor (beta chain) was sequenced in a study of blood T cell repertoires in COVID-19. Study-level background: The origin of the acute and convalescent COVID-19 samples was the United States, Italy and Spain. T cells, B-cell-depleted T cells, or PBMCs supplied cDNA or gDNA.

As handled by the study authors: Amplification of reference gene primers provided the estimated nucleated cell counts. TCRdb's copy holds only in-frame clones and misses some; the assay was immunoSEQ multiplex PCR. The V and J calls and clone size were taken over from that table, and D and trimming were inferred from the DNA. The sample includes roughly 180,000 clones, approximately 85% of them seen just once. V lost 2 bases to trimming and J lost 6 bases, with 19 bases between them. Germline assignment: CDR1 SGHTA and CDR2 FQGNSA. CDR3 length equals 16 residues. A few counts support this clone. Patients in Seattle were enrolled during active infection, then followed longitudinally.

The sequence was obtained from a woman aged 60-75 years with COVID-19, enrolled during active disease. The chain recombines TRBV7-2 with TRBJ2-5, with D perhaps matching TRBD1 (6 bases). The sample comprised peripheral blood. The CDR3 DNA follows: TGTGCCAGCAGCTTACAGGGGAATCAGGGCGGAAAGACCCAGTACTTC. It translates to CASSLQGNQGGKTQYF.